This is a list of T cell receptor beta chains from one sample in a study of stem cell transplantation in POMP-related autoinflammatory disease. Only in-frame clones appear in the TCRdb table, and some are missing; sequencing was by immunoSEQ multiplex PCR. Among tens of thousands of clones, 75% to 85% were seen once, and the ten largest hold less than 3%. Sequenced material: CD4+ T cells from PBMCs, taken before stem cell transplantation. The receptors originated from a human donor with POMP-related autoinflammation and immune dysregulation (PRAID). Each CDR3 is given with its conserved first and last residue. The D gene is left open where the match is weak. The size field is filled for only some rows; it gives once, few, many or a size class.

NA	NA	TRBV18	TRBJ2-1	CASSPDLQGNEQFF	TGTGCCAGCTCACCAGATTTACAGGGCAATGAGCAGTTCTTC
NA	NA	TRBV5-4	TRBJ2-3	CASSSKGGTDTQYF	TGTGCCAGCAGCTCCAAGGGGGGCACAGATACGCAGTATTTT
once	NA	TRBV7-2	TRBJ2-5	CASSQHREETQYF	TGTGCCAGCAGCCAACACAGGGAAGAGACCCAGTACTTC
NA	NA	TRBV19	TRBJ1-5	CASNMGRGMFSQPQHF	TGTGCCAGTAACATGGGAAGGGGGATGTTTAGTCAGCCCCAGCATTTT
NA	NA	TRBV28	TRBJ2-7	CASSPGLALHEQYF	TGTGCCAGCAGCCCCGGGCTAGCTCTACACGAGCAGTACTTC
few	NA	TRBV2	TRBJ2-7	CASSDSFEQYF	TGTGCCAGCAGTGATTCATTCGAGCAGTACTTC
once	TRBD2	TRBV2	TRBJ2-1	CASQGTSGGAVYNEQFF	TGTGCCAGCCAAGGGACTAGCGGGGGGGCGGTCTACAATGAGCAGTTCTTC
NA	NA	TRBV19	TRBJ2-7	CASSMAGPSYEQYF	TGTGCCAGTAGTATGGCAGGGCCCTCCTACGAGCAGTACTTC
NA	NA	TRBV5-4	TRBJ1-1	CASSLEGWGGTEAFF	TGTGCCAGCAGCTTGGAAGGGTGGGGGGGCACTGAAGCTTTCTTT
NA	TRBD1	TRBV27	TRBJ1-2	CASSLWDPGQYNYGYTF	TGTGCCAGCAGTTTATGGGACCCGGGACAGTATAACTATGGCTACACCTTC
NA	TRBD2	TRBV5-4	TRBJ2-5	CASSASGGQETQYF	TGTGCCAGCAGCGCAAGCGGGGGCCAAGAGACCCAGTACTTC
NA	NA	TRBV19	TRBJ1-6	CASSRGDYNSPLHF	TGTGCCAGTAGTCGGGGGGACTATAATTCACCCCTCCACTTT
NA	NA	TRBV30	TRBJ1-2	CAGGHGYTF	TGTGCCGGGGGTCATGGCTACACCTTC
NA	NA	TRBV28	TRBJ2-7	CASSDPAYEQYF	TGTGCCAGCAGTGACCCAGCCTACGAGCAGTACTTC
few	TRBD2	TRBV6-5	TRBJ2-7	CASNSGSTNEQYF	TGTGCCAGCAATAGCGGGAGCACGAACGAGCAGTACTTC
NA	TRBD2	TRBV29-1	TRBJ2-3	CSVGPAGGGTDTQYF	TGCAGCGTTGGACCGGCGGGAGGGGGCACAGATACGCAGTATTTT
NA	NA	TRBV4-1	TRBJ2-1	CASSQNRGTSRSYNEQFF	TGCGCCAGCAGCCAAAACCGGGGGACTTCTAGGTCCTACAATGAGCAGTTCTTC
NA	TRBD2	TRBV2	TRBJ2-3	CASSEWRLAGAIDTQYF	TGTGCCAGCAGTGAATGGCGGCTAGCGGGAGCTATAGATACGCAGTATTTT
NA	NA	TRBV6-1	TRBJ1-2	CASSENSVTYGYTF	TGTGCCAGCAGTGAAAACAGCGTTACCTATGGCTACACCTTC
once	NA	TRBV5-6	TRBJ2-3	CASSGHRGGYSTDTQYF	TGTGCCAGCAGCGGCCACAGAGGGGGATATAGCACAGATACGCAGTATTTT
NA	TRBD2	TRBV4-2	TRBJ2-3	CASSQVPGLAGYSTDTQYF	TGTGCCAGCAGCCAAGTCCCGGGACTAGCGGGGTATAGCACAGATACGCAGTATTTT
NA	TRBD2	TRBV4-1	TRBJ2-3	CASSQDPRWVTGGLDTQYF	TGCGCCAGCAGCCAAGACCCGAGGTGGGTCACGGGAGGACTAGATACGCAGTATTTT
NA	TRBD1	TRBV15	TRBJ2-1	CATSREGGGEVYNEQFF	TGTGCCACCAGCAGAGAAGGGGGCGGTGAGGTTTACAATGAGCAGTTCTTC
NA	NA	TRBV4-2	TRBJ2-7	CASSQDWQGPYEQYF	TGTGCCAGCAGCCAAGATTGGCAGGGCCCCTACGAGCAGTACTTC
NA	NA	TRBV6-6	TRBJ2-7	CASSQGNRGSSYEQYF	TGTGCCAGCAGCCAGGGGAATCGGGGGAGCTCCTACGAGCAGTACTTC
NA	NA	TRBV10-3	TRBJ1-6	CAISESAGDNSPLHF	TGTGCCATCAGTGAATCGGCAGGCGATAATTCACCCCTCCACTTT
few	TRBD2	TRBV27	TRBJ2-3	CASSKGLAGTIRDTQYF	TGTGCCAGCAGTAAGGGACTAGCGGGGACTATTCGCGATACGCAGTATTTT
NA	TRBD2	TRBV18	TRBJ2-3	CASSPPGLATDTQYF	TGTGCCAGCTCACCACCGGGACTAGCGACAGATACGCAGTATTTT
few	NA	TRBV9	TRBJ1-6	CASSVVGGDNSPLHF	TGTGCCAGCAGCGTAGTTGGAGGGGATAATTCACCCCTCCACTTT
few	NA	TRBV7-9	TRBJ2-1	CASSLRAGEQFF	TGTGCCAGCAGCCTTCGGGCGGGTGAGCAGTTCTTC
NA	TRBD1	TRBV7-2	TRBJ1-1	CASSQVEGAWTEAFF	TGTGCCAGCAGCCAGGTTGAGGGGGCTTGGACTGAAGCTTTCTTT
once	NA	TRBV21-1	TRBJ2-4	CASSNRTSGRAKNIQYF	TGTGCCAGCAGCAACCGGACTAGCGGGAGGGCCAAAAACATTCAGTACTTC
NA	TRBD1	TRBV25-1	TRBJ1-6	CASSEWTGDSYNSPLHF	TGTGCCAGCAGTGAATGGACAGGGGACTCCTATAATTCACCCCTCCACTTT
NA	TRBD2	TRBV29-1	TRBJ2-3	CSVINSGLAGLTDTQYF	TGCAGCGTTATAAATTCCGGACTAGCGGGCCTCACAGATACGCAGTATTTT
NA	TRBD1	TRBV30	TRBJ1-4	CAWTLGGAGEKLFF	TGTGCCTGGACCCTAGGGGGCGCGGGTGAAAAACTGTTTTTT
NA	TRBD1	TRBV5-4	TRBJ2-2	CASSPTGGEGSGELFF	TGTGCCAGCAGCCCGACAGGGGGCGAAGGGTCCGGGGAGCTGTTTTTT
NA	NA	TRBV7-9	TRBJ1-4	CASSLVSGTPRSSEKLFF	TGTGCCAGCAGCTTGGTCTCCGGGACCCCAAGGAGTAGTGAAAAACTGTTTTTT
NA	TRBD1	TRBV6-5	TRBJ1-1	CASSYSMGQGNTEAFF	TGTGCCAGCAGTTACTCGATGGGACAGGGGAACACTGAAGCTTTCTTT
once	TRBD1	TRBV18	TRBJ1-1	CASSPRDSTMNTEAFF	TGTGCCAGCTCACCACGGGACAGCACGATGAACACTGAAGCTTTCTTT
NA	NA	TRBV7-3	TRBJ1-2	CASSPSGGGIRYGYTF	TGTGCCAGCAGCCCCTCTGGCGGCGGGATAAGATATGGCTACACCTTC
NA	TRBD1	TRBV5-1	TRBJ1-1	CASSLQGATEAFF	TGCGCCAGCAGCTTGCAGGGGGCCACTGAAGCTTTCTTT
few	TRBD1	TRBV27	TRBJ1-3	CASSSTTGPGNTIYF	TGTGCCAGCAGTTCAACGACAGGGCCAGGAAACACCATATATTTT
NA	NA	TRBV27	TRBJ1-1	CASSFLRNTEAFF	TGTGCCAGCAGTTTTTTGAGGAACACTGAAGCTTTCTTT
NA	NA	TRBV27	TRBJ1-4	CASHPAGYEKLFF	TGTGCCAGCCACCCTGCAGGGTATGAAAAACTGTTTTTT
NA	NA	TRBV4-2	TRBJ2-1	CASSQGALERSYNEQFF	TGTGCCAGCAGCCAAGGGGCCCTAGAGCGCTCCTACAATGAGCAGTTCTTC
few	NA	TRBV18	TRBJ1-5	CASSFGRGNQPQHF	TGTGCCAGCTCCTTCGGGAGGGGCAATCAGCCCCAGCATTTT
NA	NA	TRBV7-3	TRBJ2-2	CASSLYPANTGELFF	TGTGCCAGCAGCTTATATCCGGCGAACACCGGGGAGCTGTTTTTT
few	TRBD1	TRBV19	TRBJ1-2	CASRSGTGYEYTF	TGTGCCAGCCGAAGTGGGACAGGGTACGAGTACACCTTC
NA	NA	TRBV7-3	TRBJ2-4	CASSATPSLAKNIQYF	TGTGCCAGCAGCGCCACTCCCAGTCTAGCCAAAAACATTCAGTACTTC
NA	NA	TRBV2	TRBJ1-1	CASSGGINTEAFF	TGTGCCAGCAGTGGGGGTATTAACACTGAAGCTTTCTTT
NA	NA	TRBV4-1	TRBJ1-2	CASSQPREISYGYTF	TGCGCCAGCAGCCAACCCCGCGAAATATCCTATGGCTACACCTTC
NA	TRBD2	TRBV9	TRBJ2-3	CASTPGLAGGHSDTQYF	TGTGCCAGCACACCGGGACTAGCGGGGGGGCATTCAGATACGCAGTATTTT
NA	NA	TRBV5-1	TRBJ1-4	CASSLAEEGLTEKLFF	TGCGCCAGCAGCTTGGCCGAGGAGGGGCTAACTGAAAAACTGTTTTTT
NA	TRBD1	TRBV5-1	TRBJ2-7	CASSPAGTGVTKQYF	TGCGCCAGCAGTCCGGCGGGGACAGGGGTTACGAAGCAGTACTTC
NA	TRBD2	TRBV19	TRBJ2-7	CASSTRSGGTTYEQYF	TGTGCCAGTAGTACCCGTAGCGGGGGGACAACCTACGAGCAGTACTTC
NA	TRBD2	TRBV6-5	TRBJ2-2	CASKTGGKSTGELFF	TGTGCCAGCAAAACGGGGGGGAAGTCAACCGGGGAGCTGTTTTTT
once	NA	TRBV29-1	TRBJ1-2	CSVGWGRYGYTF	TGCAGCGTTGGCTGGGGGCGCTATGGCTACACCTTC
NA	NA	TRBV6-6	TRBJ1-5	CASSYGSLRQPQHF	TGTGCCAGCAGTTACGGGTCCCTCAGACAGCCCCAGCATTTT